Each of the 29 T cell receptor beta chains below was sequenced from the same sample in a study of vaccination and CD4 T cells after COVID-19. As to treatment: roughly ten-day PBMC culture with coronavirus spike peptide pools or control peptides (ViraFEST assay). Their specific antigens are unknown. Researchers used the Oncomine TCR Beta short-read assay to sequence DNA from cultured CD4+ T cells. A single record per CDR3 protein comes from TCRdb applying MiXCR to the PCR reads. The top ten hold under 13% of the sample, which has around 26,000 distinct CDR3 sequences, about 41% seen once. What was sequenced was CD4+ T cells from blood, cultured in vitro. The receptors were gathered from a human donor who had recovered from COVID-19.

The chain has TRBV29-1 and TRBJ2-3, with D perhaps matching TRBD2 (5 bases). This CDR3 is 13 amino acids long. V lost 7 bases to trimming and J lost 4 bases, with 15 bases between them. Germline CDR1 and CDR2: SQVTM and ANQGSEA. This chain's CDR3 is CSADQAGSDTQYF. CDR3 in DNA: TGCAGCGCTGATCAGGCGGGTTCAGATACGCAGTATTTT.

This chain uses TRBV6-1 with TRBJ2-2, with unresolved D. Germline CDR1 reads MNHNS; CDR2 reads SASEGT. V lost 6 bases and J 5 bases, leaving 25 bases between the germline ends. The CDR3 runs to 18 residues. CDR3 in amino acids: CASRRVGGVAPWTGELFF. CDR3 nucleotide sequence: TGTGCCAGCAGACGAGTCGGTGGGGTGGCGCCATGGACCGGGGAGCTGTTTTTT.

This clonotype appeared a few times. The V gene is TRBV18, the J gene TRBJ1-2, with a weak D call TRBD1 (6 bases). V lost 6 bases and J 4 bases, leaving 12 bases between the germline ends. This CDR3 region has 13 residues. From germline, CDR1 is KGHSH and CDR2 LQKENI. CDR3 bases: TGTGCCAGCTCGTCACAGGGATCCTATGGCTACACCTTC. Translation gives CASSSQGSYGYTF. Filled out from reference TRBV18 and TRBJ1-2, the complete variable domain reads NAGVMQNPRHLVRRRGQEARLRCSPMKGHSHVYWYRQLPEEGLKFMVYLQKENIIDESGMPKERFSAEFPKEGPSILRIQQVVRGDSAAYFCASSSQGSYGYTFGSGTRLTVV.

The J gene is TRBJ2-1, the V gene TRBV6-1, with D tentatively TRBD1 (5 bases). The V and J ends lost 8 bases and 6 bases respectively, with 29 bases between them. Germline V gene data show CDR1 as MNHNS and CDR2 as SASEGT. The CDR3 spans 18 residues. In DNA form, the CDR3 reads TGTGCCAGCGTCAGGGATCGATCGGGCCGAACATCCCTCAATGAGCAGTTCTTC. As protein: CASVRDRSGRTSLNEQFF.

Here the CDR3 reads CASSLRDGLADEQYF. The CDR3 region has the DNA TGTGCCAGCAGCCTCAGGGACGGACTCGCGGACGAGCAGTACTTC. This chain links TRBV11-2 with TRBJ2-7; TRBD1 or TRBD2 may be the D gene (5 bases each). The CDR3 is made up of 15 amino acids. V lost 5 bases and J 5 bases, leaving 19 bases between the germline ends. The germline gives CDR1 SGHAT, CDR2 FQNNGV.

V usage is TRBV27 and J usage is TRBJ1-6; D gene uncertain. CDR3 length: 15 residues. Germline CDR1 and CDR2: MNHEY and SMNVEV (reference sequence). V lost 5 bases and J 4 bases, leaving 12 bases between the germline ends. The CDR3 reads CASSVTNQYNSPLHF. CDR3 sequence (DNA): TGTGCCAGCAGTGTCACAAACCAATATAATTCACCCCTCCACTTT.

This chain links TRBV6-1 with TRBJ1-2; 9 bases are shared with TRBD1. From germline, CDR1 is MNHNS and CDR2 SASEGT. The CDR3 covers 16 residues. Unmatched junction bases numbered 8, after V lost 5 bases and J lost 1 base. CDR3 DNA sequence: TGTGCCAGCAGTCTACAGGGGGCCGGGGTTAACTATGGCTACACCTTC. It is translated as CASSLQGAGVNYGYTF.

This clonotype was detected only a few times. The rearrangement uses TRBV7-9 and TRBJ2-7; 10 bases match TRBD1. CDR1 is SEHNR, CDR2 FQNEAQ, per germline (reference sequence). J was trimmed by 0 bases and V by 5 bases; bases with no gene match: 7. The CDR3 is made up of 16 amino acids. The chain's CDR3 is CASSPYGTGASYEQYF. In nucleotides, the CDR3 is TGTGCCAGCAGCCCCTACGGGACAGGGGCCTCCTACGAGCAGTACTTC.

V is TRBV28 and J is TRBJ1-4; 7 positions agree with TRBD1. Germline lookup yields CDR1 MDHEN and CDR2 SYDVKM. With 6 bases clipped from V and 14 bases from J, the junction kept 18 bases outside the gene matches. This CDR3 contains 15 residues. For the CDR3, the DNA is TGTGCCAGCAGCGATACCGGGACAGCGGAGGGAAAGCTGTTTTTT. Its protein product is CASSDTGTAEGKLFF. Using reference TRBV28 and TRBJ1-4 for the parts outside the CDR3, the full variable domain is DVKVTQSSRYLVKRTGEKVFLECVQDMDHENMFWYRQDPGLGLRLIYFSYDVKMKEKGDIPEGYSVSREKKERFSLILESASTNQTSMYLCASSDTGTAEGKLFFGSGTQLSVL.

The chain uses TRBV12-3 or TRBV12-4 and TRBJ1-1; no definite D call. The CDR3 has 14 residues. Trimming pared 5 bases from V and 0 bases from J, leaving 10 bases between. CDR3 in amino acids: CASSASPVNTEAFF. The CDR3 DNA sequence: TGTGCCAGCAGTGCCTCCCCAGTGAACACTGAAGCTTTCTTT.

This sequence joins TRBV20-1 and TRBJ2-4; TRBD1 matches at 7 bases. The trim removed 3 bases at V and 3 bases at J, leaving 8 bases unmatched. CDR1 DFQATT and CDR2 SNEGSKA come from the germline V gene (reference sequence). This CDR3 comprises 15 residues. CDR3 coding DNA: TGCAGTGCTAGTGGCGACAGGGACGGCAAAAACATTCAGTACTTC. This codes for CSASGDRDGKNIQYF.

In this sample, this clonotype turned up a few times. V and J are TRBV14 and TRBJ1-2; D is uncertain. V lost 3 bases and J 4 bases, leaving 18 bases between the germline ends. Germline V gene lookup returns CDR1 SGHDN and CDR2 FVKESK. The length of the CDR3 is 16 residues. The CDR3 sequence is CASSHSPYREPYGYTF. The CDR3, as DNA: TGTGCCAGCAGCCATTCCCCTTATAGAGAACCCTATGGCTACACCTTC.

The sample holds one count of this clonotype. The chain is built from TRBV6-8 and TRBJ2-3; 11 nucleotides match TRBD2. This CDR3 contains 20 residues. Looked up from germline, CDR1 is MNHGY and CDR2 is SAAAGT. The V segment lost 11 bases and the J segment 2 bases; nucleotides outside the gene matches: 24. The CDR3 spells CARPGAGWSSGGTTTDTQYF. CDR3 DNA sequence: TGTGCCCGCCCCGGCGCGGGTTGGTCTAGCGGGGGGACCACCACAGATACGCAGTATTTT.

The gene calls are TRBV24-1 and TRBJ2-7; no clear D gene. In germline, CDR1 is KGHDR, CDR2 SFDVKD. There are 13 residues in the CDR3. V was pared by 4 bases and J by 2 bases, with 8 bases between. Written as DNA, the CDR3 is TGTGCCACCAGTGACCAACGTGCCTACGAGCAGTACTTC. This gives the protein CATSDQRAYEQYF.

CDR3 amino acids: CSASAGGSAKNIQYF. The CDR3 DNA follows: TGCAGTGCTTCGGCGGGGGGGTCAGCCAAAAACATTCAGTACTTC. The chain uses TRBV20-1 and TRBJ2-4, with 9 bases aligning to TRBD2. Germline V gives CDR1 DFQATT, CDR2 SNEGSKA (reference sequence). The CDR3 runs to 15 residues. V was pared by 5 bases and J by 0 bases, with 5 bases of the junction left unmatched.

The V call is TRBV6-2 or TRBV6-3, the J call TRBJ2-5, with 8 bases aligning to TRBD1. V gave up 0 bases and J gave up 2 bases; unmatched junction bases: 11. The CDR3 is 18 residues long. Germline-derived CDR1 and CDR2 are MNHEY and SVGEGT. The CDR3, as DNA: TGTGCCAGCAGTTACTCGAAGACCAGGGGGCCGAAACAAGAGACCCAGTACTTC. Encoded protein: CASSYSKTRGPKQETQYF.

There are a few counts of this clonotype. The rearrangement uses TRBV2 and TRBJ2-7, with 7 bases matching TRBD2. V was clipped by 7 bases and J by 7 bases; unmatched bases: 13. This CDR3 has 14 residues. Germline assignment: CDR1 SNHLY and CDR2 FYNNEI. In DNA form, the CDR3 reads TGTGCCAGCATCGAATCCGGGGGGAAAGGGGAGCAGTACTTC. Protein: CASIESGGKGEQYF.

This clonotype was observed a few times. The CDR3 bases are TGCAGTGCTAGAGATCGGTCTAGTGAAGCTTTCTTT. Amino acids: CSARDRSSEAFF. The rearrangement links TRBV20-1 to TRBJ1-1; D call uncertain. Germline V gene sequence: CDR1 DFQATT, CDR2 SNEGSKA (reference sequence). V gave up 0 bases and J gave up 7 bases, with 9 bases separating them. The length of the CDR3 is 12 residues.

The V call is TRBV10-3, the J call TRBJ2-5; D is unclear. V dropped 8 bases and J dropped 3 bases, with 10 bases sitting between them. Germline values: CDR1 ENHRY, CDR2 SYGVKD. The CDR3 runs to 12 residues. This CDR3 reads CAIGSSEETQYF. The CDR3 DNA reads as TGTGCCATCGGATCTAGTGAAGAGACCCAGTACTTC.

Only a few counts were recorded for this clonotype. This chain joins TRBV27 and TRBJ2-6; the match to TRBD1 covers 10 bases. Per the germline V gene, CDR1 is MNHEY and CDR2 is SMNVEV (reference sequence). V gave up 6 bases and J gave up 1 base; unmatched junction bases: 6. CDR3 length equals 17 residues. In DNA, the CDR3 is TGTGCCAGCAGCCGACAGGGGGCGGTTTCTGGGGCCAACGTCCTGACTTTC. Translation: CASSRQGAVSGANVLTF.

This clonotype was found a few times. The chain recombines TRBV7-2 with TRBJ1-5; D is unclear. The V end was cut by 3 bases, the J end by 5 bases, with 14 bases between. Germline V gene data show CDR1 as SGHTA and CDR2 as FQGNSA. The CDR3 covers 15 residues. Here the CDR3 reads CASSLDLGGYQPQHF. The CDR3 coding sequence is TGTGCCAGCAGCTTGGATTTAGGTGGGTATCAGCCCCAGCATTTT. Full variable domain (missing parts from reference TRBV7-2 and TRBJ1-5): GAGVSQSPSNKVTEKGKDVELRCDPISGHTALYWYRQSLGQGLEFLIYFQGNSAPDKSGLPSDRFSAERTGGSVSTLTIQRTQQEDSAVYLCASSLDLGGYQPQHFGDGTRLSIL.

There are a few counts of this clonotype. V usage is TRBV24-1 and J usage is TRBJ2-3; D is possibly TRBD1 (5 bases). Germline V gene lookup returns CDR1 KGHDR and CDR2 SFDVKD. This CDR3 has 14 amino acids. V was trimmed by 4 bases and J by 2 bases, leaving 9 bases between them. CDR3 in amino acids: CATSDRASTDTQYF. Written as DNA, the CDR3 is TGTGCCACCAGTGACAGGGCATCCACAGATACGCAGTATTTT.

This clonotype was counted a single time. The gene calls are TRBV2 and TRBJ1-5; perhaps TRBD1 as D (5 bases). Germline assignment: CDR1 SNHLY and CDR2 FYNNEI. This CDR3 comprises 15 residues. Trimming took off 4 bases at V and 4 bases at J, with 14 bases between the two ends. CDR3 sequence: CASSVGETANQPQHF. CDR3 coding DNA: TGTGCCAGCAGTGTAGGGGAGACAGCTAATCAGCCCCAGCATTTT.

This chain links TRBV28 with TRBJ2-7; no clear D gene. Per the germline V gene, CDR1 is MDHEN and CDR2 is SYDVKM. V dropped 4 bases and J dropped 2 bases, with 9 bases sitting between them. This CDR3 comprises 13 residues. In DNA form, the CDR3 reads TGTGCCAGCAGTTCCGGGCCAACCTACGAGCAGTACTTC. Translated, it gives CASSSGPTYEQYF.

The CDR3 reads CASSLKRGFEAFF. The CDR3 coding sequence is TGTGCCAGCAGCTTAAAGAGGGGTTTTGAAGCTTTCTTT. This chain joins TRBV11-1 and TRBJ1-1; D perhaps matches TRBD1 (5 bases). The length of the CDR3 is 13 residues. The V and J ends lost 2 bases and 7 bases respectively, with 11 bases between them. Germline values: CDR1 SGHAT, CDR2 FQDESV (reference sequence).

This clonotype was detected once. The CDR3 DNA reads as TGTGCCAGCAGCTTGGTGGCTAGCCGGGCCTACGAGCAGTACTTC. Translation gives CASSLVASRAYEQYF. J is TRBJ2-7 and V is TRBV5-4; TRBD2 is a possible D gene (5 bases). The CDR3 length is 15 residues. The germline CDR1 and CDR2 sequences are SGHNT and YYREEE (reference sequence). With 0 bases removed from V and 2 bases from J, the gap between germline ends came to 12 bases.

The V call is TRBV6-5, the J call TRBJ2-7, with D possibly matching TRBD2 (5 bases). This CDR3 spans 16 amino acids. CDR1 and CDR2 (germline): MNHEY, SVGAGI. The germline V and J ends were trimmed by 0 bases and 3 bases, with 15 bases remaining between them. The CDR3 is CASSYSRADRGYEQYF. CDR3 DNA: TGTGCCAGCAGTTACTCGAGGGCGGATCGGGGCTACGAGCAGTACTTC.

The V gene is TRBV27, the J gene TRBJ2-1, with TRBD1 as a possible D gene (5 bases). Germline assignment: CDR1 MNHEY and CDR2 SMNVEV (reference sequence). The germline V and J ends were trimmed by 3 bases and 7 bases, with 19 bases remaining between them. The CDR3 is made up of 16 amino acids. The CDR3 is CASSFQNSGWSNEQFF. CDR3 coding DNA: TGTGCCAGCAGTTTCCAAAACTCAGGGTGGTCAAATGAGCAGTTCTTC.

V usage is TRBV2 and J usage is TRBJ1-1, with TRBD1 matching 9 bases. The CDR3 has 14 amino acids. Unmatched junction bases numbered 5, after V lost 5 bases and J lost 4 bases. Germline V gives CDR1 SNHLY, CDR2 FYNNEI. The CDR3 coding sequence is TGTGCCAGCAGTCAACAGGGGGCGCGCACTGAAGCTTTCTTT. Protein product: CASSQQGARTEAFF.